Shown below are 13 T cell receptor beta chains from a single sample sequenced in a study of CD8+CD57+ T cells in acquired aplastic anemia. The study profiled TCR beta VDJ and CDR3 using genomic DNA as template. TCRdb called the reads again in MiXCR, with one record for every CDR3 protein. The table records hundreds of thousands of distinct CDR3 sequences, about 70% of them present only once. The sequenced material came from sorted CD4+, CD8+, or CD8+CD57+ T cells (not recorded which) from PBMCs. These receptor sequences come from a human donor in good health, serving as a control.

The V and J genes are TRBV5-1 and TRBJ1-2, with a possible D match to TRBD1 (5 bases). This CDR3 spans 15 amino acids. V was cut by 2 bases and J by 2 bases, with 13 bases left in between. Germline V CDR1 and CDR2: SGHRS, YFSETQ. The CDR3 spells CASSLGVLLNYGYTF. The CDR3 region has the DNA TGCGCCAGCAGCTTAGGGGTCCTACTAAACTATGGCTACACCTTC.

This clonotype showed up many times. The chain uses TRBV5-6 and TRBJ1-2; D gene unclear. The CDR3 sequence is 14 residues long. CDR1 SGHDT and CDR2 YYEEEE come from the germline V gene. The V end lost 0 bases, the J end lost 3 bases, and 9 bases lay between the germline ends. The CDR3 here is CASSLVSSDYGYTF. CDR3 coding DNA: TGTGCCAGCAGCTTGGTCTCATCCGACTATGGCTACACCTTC.

This chain uses TRBV7-9 with TRBJ1-2; no definite D call. The CDR3 loop spans 16 amino acids. Looked up from germline, CDR1 is SEHNR and CDR2 is FQNEAQ (reference sequence). V was pared by 4 bases and J by 1 base, with 16 bases between. CDR3 nucleotide sequence: TGTGCCAGCAGCTCTAACCGAACGGAAATTAACTATGGCTACACCTTC. Translation: CASSSNRTEINYGYTF. Based on the CDR3 plus reference TRBV7-9 and TRBJ1-2, the full variable domain is DTGVSQNPRHKITKRGQNVTFRCDPISEHNRLYWYRQTLGQGPEFLTYFQNEAQLEKSRLLSDRFSAERPKGSFSTLEIQRTEQGDSAMYLCASSSNRTEINYGYTFGSGTRLTVV.

The chain has TRBV20-1 and TRBJ1-2; D may be TRBD1 (6 bases). Between the trimmed V and J ends, which lost 5 bases and 6 bases, there was a span of 16 bases. Germline CDR1 reads DFQATT; CDR2 reads SNEGSKA (reference sequence). CDR3 length: 13 amino acids. Written as DNA, the CDR3 is TGCAGTGCTCCAGTGGGGGGCTGGGATGGCTACACCTTC. It specifies CSAPVGGWDGYTF.

This clonotype was counted at least ten times. At one end the junction does not follow the germline gene, possibly because of a read error. The J gene is TRBJ1-3, the V gene TRBV7-7; D unresolved. CDR1 is SSHAT and CDR2 is FNYEAQ in the germline V gene (reference sequence). The CDR3 is 15 amino acids. The CDR3 DNA is TGTGCTAGCAGCTCTCGAATGGACTCTGGAAACACCATATATTTT. Residues: CASSSRMDSGNTIYF.

For the CDR3, the DNA is TGTGCCAGCAGTCCCGGACAGGCGCTTACCTACGACCAGTTCGTC. It translates to CASSPGQALTYDQFV. The chain employs TRBV2 and TRBJ2-7; 7 bases align to TRBD1. CDR1 SNHLY and CDR2 FYNNEI come from the germline V gene. This CDR3 comprises 15 residues.

To note about this clonotype: The final CDR3 position lacks the conserved phenylalanine or tryptophan, pointing to a likely read error. The limits of the CDR3 on the DNA are not certain, so only TCRdb's listed CDR3 is given. This chain connects TRBV7-3 to TRBJ2-5; the table assigns TRBD1, which was not confirmed against the DNA. Germline CDR1 and CDR2: SGHTA and FQGTGA. The CDR3 spans 12 residues, counting both ends. CDR3 loop: CASSQTPGHRTL.

The gene calls are TRBV9 and TRBJ1-5, with D perhaps matching TRBD1 (5 bases). Germline V gene data show CDR1 as SGDLS and CDR2 as YYNGEE. This CDR3 is 16 amino acids long. Trimming left V 2 bases short and J 2 bases short, with 14 bases between. CDR3 amino acids: CASSVSGGEGNQPQHF. DNA for the CDR3: TGTGCCAGCAGCGTGTCGGGAGGGGAAGGCAATCAGCCCCAGCATTTT.

On this clonotype itself: A read error may explain this, as a much larger clone is one base away. V is TRBV30 and J is TRBJ1-3, with a possible D match to TRBD1 (6 bases). The CDR3 is made up of 13 amino acids. Deletions cut 3 bases from V and 6 bases from J, with 12 bases between. CDR1 and CDR2 from the germline V gene are GTSNPN and SVGIG (reference sequence). CDR3 residues: CAWSLRGENTIYF. Here the CDR3 DNA reads TGTGCCTGGAGCCTTAGGGGGGAAAACACCATATATTTT.

This clonotype occurred many times. The chain employs TRBV10-1 and TRBJ2-7; 9 bases agree with TRBD1. V lost 6 bases, J lost 6 bases, and 18 bases stayed unmatched. Germline CDR1 is WNHNN and CDR2 is SYGVQD (reference sequence). The CDR3 spans 17 residues. CDR3 in DNA: TGCGCCAGCAGCCGGGACAGGGTACCTGGAACCAAGGGCGAGCAGTACTTC. It is translated as CASSRDRVPGTKGEQYF.

V usage is TRBV20-1 and J usage is TRBJ2-1; D possibly matches TRBD1 or TRBD2 (6 bases each). The CDR3 has 15 residues. Between the trimmed V and J ends, which lost 2 bases and 5 bases, there was a span of 16 bases. Germline CDR1 is DFQATT and CDR2 is SNEGSKA (reference sequence). CDR3 sequence reads: CSARFEGGLNNEQFF. The CDR3 nucleotides are TGCAGTGCTAGATTCGAGGGGGGCCTAAACAATGAGCAGTTCTTC.

As regards this clonotype: At one end, the junction sequence differs from germline, possibly due to a read error. The J gene is TRBJ2-3, the V gene TRBV7-3, with unresolved D. The germline CDR1 and CDR2 sequences are SGHTA and FQGTGA. The CDR3 is 14 amino acids. The CDR3 region has the DNA TGTGCCAGCAGCTTAGAGGCGACTGCAGATACGCAGTATTTC. This encodes CASSLEATADTQYF.

This clonotype was observed at least ten times. The chain is built from TRBV6-4 and TRBJ2-1, with 10 nucleotides matching TRBD2. V was pared by 3 bases and J by 9 bases, with 5 bases of the junction left unmatched. The CDR3 runs 14 residues. Germline V lookup: CDR1 MRHNA, CDR2 SNTAGT. CDR3 residues: CASSEVAGGFEQFF. The CDR3 region has the DNA TGTGCCAGCAGTGAGGTAGCGGGGGGCTTTGAGCAGTTCTTC.